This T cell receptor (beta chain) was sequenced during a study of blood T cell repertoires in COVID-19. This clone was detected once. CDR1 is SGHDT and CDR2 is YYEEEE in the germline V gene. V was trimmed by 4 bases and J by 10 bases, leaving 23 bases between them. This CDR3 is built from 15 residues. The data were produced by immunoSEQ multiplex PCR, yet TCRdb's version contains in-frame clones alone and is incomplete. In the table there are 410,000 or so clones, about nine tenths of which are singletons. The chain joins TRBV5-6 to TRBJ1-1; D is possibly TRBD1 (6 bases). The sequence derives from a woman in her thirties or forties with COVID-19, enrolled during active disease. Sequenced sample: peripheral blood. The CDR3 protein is CASSPEPRLLGGAFF. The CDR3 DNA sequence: TGTGCCAGCAGCCCCGAACCCCGTCTCCTAGGGGGAGCTTTCTTT.